This T cell receptor (beta chain) emerged from a study of cytomegalovirus exposure and HLA in healthy donors. For the study at large: The 120 or so validation repertoires and the approximately 700 first-cohort repertoires shared a platform, a later analysis reported. Study findings and constraints: Researchers counted around 160 TCR beta chains as cytomegalovirus-associated.

The donors were part of the validation cohort, which consisted of under 150 subjects and was separate from the first cohort of 666 subjects. Comments on this clone: The antigen is unknown.

Germline CDR1 and CDR2: SGHVS and FNYEAQ. Trimming shortened V by 4 bases and J by 2 bases, and 16 bases separated the two germline ends. The CDR3 is 16 amino acids. Assay: immunoSEQ multiplex PCR; the TCRdb copy retains only in-frame clones and omits some. The sample includes some 200,000 clones, roughly four fifths of them seen just once. This chain connects TRBV7-6 to TRBJ2-3, with D possibly matching TRBD1 (8 bases). The clonotype originates from a woman aged 18-30 years in good health and CMV-seropositive. The material sequenced was PBMCs. CDR3 amino acids: CASSSNRGGLTDTQYF. The DNA of the CDR3 is TGTGCCAGCAGCTCCAACAGGGGGGGTCTCACAGATACGCAGTATTTT.